The source of this T cell receptor beta chain is a study of T cell changes during pregnancy in multiple sclerosis. The repertoire was sequenced with immunoSEQ multiplex PCR; TCRdb's copy has only in-frame clones and lacks some. Here the sample spans approximately 98,000 clones, about 91% being singletons. V lost 0 bases and J lost 6; bases outside the gene matches: 7. The CDR3 loop spans 15 amino acids. From germline, CDR1 is SGDLS and CDR2 YYNGEE. The origin of this receptor is a female donor in good health, enrolled as a control in a pregnancy study. The sequences come from peripheral blood, collected after pregnancy. The gene calls are TRBV9 and TRBJ2-3; 7 bases align to TRBD2. CDR3 sequence reads: CASSVGRGRGDTQYF. DNA of the CDR3: TGTGCCAGCAGCGTAGGGCGGGGGAGGGGTGATACGCAGTATTTT. Filled out from reference TRBV9 and TRBJ2-3, the complete variable domain reads DSGVTQTPKHLITATGQRVTLRCSPRSGDLSVYWYQQSLDQGLQFLIQYYNGEERAKGNILERFSAQQFPDLHSELNLSSLELGDSALYFCASSVGRGRGDTQYFGPGTRLTVL.